One sample yielded the 20 T cell receptor beta chains listed below, sequenced in a study of lymphopenia after photon versus proton radiotherapy. Assay: immunoSEQ multiplex PCR; the TCRdb copy retains only in-frame clones and omits some. This sample has about 70,000 clones, with 80% to 90% found just once. The sequenced sample was peripheral blood, obtained from a patient treated with proton-based radiotherapy. Receptors originate from an elderly man with esophageal cancer.

The chain carries TRBV29-1 and TRBJ2-5; no firm D call. CDR1 SQVTM and CDR2 ANQGSEA come from the germline V gene. This CDR3 contains 14 residues. V was cut by 1 base and J by 1 base, with 10 bases left in between. The CDR3 reads CSVEAHPVQETQYF. Here the CDR3 DNA reads TGCAGCGTTGAAGCGCACCCTGTCCAAGAGACCCAGTACTTC.

This clone was found once. The germline gene is not matched at one end of the junction; a read error may be the cause. The genes are TRBV4-3 and TRBJ1-2, with 8 bases lining up with TRBD1. CDR3 size: 16 residues. Germline V gene lookup returns CDR1 LGHNA and CDR2 YSLEER. CDR3 nucleotides: TGCGCCAGCAGCCAAGTCAGAGGGACAGGTACCTATGGCTACGCCTTC. This gives the protein CASSQVRGTGTYGYAF.

The chain links TRBV7-9 to TRBJ2-3, with 12 positions matching TRBD2. CDR3 length: 19 amino acids. Per the germline V gene, CDR1 is SEHNR and CDR2 is FQNEAQ (reference sequence). Trimming took 5 bases from V and 1 from J; bases not matched to a gene: 13. The chain's CDR3 is CASSPRTSGARWGTDTQYF. The DNA for the CDR3 is TGTGCCAGCAGCCCAAGGACTAGCGGGGCTAGATGGGGCACAGATACGCAGTATTTT.

DNA of the CDR3: TGTGCCTGGAGACCGGGACTAGCAGGCAATGAGCAGTTCTTC. It yields the protein CAWRPGLAGNEQFF. The chain has TRBV30 and TRBJ2-1; 9 bases are shared with TRBD2. Germline V CDR1 and CDR2: GTSNPN, SVGIG (reference sequence). Unmatched junction bases numbered 6, after V lost 3 bases and J lost 6 bases. This CDR3 has 14 residues.

V and J are TRBV2 and TRBJ2-5; D not resolved. The germline V and J ends were trimmed by 4 bases and 2 bases, with 5 bases remaining between them. Looked up from germline, CDR1 is SNHLY and CDR2 is FYNNEI. The CDR3 has 12 residues. In DNA, the CDR3 is TGTGCCAGCAGTGTAGAACAAGAGACCCAGTACTTC. As protein: CASSVEQETQYF.

In its sample, this clone was seen once. The rearrangement joins TRBV6-5 to TRBJ1-3, with 9 bases aligning to TRBD1. J was trimmed by 0 bases and V by 5 bases; bases with no gene match: 2. The CDR3 totals 15 residues. Germline V lookup: CDR1 MNHEY, CDR2 SVGAGI. This CDR3 is CASSRQGDSGNTIYF. The CDR3 bases are TGTGCCAGCAGTCGACAGGGGGACTCTGGAAACACCATATATTTT.

The CDR3: CAITDTWAQVGSDTQYF. Here the CDR3 DNA reads TGTGCCATCACCGACACCTGGGCCCAGGTGGGATCAGATACGCAGTATTTT. The chain is built from TRBV10-3 and TRBJ2-3; D is ambiguous. Germline CDR1 and CDR2: ENHRY and SYGVKD. V shed 7 bases and J shed 4 bases, with 24 bases lying between them. This CDR3 spans 17 amino acids.

The gene calls are TRBV19 and TRBJ2-5, with D unclear. Germline V gene lookup returns CDR1 LNHDA and CDR2 SQIVND (reference sequence). V dropped 5 bases and J dropped 1 base, with 8 bases sitting between them. The CDR3 is made up of 13 amino acids. CDR3 DNA sequence: TGTGCCAGTAGTTTCCCAGGCCAAGAGACCCAGTACTTC. It encodes CASSFPGQETQYF.

V gene TRBV18 combines with J gene TRBJ1-5, with a possible D match to TRBD1 (6 bases). Germline CDR1 reads KGHSH; CDR2 reads LQKENI. The CDR3 loop spans 17 amino acids. The ends were cut back, 4 bases at V and 2 bases at J, with 18 bases in the middle. The CDR3 sequence: CASSLGGGARGNQPQHF. The CDR3 DNA follows: TGTGCCAGCTCACTCGGGGGCGGAGCAAGGGGCAATCAGCCCCAGCATTTT.

This clone was observed a handful of times. The chain links TRBV2 to TRBJ2-1; D is perhaps TRBD1 (6 bases). Deletions cut 5 bases from V and 6 bases from J, with 11 bases between. This CDR3 comprises 13 residues. From germline, CDR1 is SNHLY and CDR2 FYNNEI. The CDR3 is CASSTVRGNEQFF. CDR3 DNA: TGTGCCAGCAGTACGGTCAGGGGCAATGAGCAGTTCTTC.

The CDR3 DNA sequence: TGCGCCAGCAGCTGGGGGGGCCCTGATAGGGACACTGAAGCTTTCTTT. Its protein is CASSWGGPDRDTEAFF. The chain is built from TRBV5-1 and TRBJ1-1, with a weak D call TRBD1 (6 bases). Trimming pared 3 bases from V and 3 bases from J, leaving 18 bases between. This CDR3 comprises 16 residues. Germline V lookup: CDR1 SGHRS, CDR2 YFSETQ.

There are a few counts of this clone. The rearrangement links TRBV11-1 to TRBJ2-5, with TRBD1 matching 7 bases. V shed 1 base, J shed 1 base, and the junction held 3 bases outside the gene matches. Germline V gene data show CDR1 as SGHAT and CDR2 as FQDESV (reference sequence). This CDR3 region has 15 residues. The CDR3 DNA sequence: TGTGCCAGCAGCTTAGTCAGGGGGTCCCAAGAGACCCAGTACTTC. Encoded protein: CASSLVRGSQETQYF.

The chain combines TRBV19 with TRBJ1-1, with D unresolved. CDR3 length equals 12 residues. The germline V gene has CDR1 LNHDA and CDR2 SQIVND (reference sequence). Trimming removed 1 base at V and 8 bases at J, with 8 bases between. The CDR3 loop reads CASSIGRYEAFF. Written as DNA, the CDR3 is TGTGCCAGTAGTATAGGTCGGTACGAAGCTTTCTTT. The whole variable domain, filled in from reference TRBV19 and TRBJ1-1, reads DGGITQSPKYLFRKEGQNVTLSCEQNLNHDAMYWYRQDPGQGLRLIYYSQIVNDFQKGDIAEGYSVSREKKESFPLTVTSAQKNPTAFYLCASSIGRYEAFFGQGTRLTVV.

V is TRBV11-3 and J is TRBJ2-1; TRBD2 agrees at 9 bases. The CDR3 totals 14 residues. The V and J ends lost 4 bases and 6 bases, in that order; junction bases with no gene match: 4. Germline assignment: CDR1 SGHNT and CDR2 YENEEA. The CDR3 nucleotides read TGTGCCAGCAGCTCCGCTAGCGGGACCAATGAGCAGTTCTTC. Protein product: CASSSASGTNEQFF.

V gene TRBV7-9 combines with J gene TRBJ1-2; D is possibly TRBD1 (5 bases). The CDR3 totals 15 residues. In germline, CDR1 is SEHNR, CDR2 FQNEAQ (reference sequence). V lost 4 bases and J lost 2, with 14 bases in between. This CDR3 reads CASSSPRDTNYGYTF. The CDR3 region has the DNA TGTGCCAGCAGCTCACCCAGGGATACAAACTATGGCTACACCTTC.

The V gene is TRBV11-2, the J gene TRBJ1-6, with 11 bases identical to TRBD1. The V and J ends lost 3 bases and 16 bases, in that order; junction bases with no gene match: 2. CDR3 length: 12 residues. In germline, CDR1 is SGHAT, CDR2 FQNNGV. CDR3 bases: TGTGCCAGCAGCTTTTGGGACAGGGGGCTCCACTTT. Protein product: CASSFWDRGLHF.

This clone was counted a few times. The CDR3 DNA follows: TGTGCCAGCAGCTTAGCGATAACGGCGGGGGGACGGAATGAGCAGTTCTTC. Translated: CASSLAITAGGRNEQFF. The gene calls are TRBV11-1 and TRBJ2-1, with 8 bases aligning to TRBD2. The V segment lost 0 bases and the J segment 7 bases; nucleotides outside the gene matches: 11. The CDR3 sequence is 17 residues long. Germline CDR1 is SGHAT and CDR2 is FQDESV (reference sequence). The full variable domain, completed using reference TRBV11-1 and TRBJ2-1, is EAEVAQSPRYKITEKSQAVAFWCDPISGHATLYWYRQILGQGPELLVQFQDESVVDDSQLPKDRFSAERLKGVDSTLKIQPAELGDSAMYLCASSLAITAGGRNEQFFGPGTRLTVL.

This rearrangement joins TRBV19 to TRBJ1-5; 7 bases match TRBD1. V shed 5 bases, J shed 3 bases, and the junction held 10 bases outside the gene matches. CDR1 and CDR2 (germline): LNHDA, SQIVND (reference sequence). There are 16 residues in the CDR3. CDR3 sequence: CASSARGWESNQPQHF. The CDR3 DNA sequence: TGTGCCAGTAGTGCCAGGGGGTGGGAGTCCAATCAGCCCCAGCATTTT.

The chain has TRBV5-1 and TRBJ1-1; the match to TRBD1 covers 7 bases. With V trimmed by 1 base and J by 5 bases, 14 bases remained unmatched. CDR3 length: 17 residues. Germline loops: CDR1 SGHRS, CDR2 YFSETQ. CDR3 bases: TGCGCCAGCAGCTTGTCGCCCGGGACAGTAATAGGGACTGAAGCTTTCTTT. This encodes CASSLSPGTVIGTEAFF.

This chain joins TRBV12-5 and TRBJ2-5, with TRBD2 matching over 9 bases. The V segment lost 0 bases and the J segment 1 base; nucleotides outside the gene matches: 6. The CDR3 consists of 17 residues. Germline V gives CDR1 LGHNT, CDR2 FRNRAP. This CDR3 is CASGLVYQRGAQETQYF. Written as DNA, the CDR3 is TGTGCTAGTGGTTTGGTATATCAGCGGGGGGCCCAAGAGACCCAGTACTTC.